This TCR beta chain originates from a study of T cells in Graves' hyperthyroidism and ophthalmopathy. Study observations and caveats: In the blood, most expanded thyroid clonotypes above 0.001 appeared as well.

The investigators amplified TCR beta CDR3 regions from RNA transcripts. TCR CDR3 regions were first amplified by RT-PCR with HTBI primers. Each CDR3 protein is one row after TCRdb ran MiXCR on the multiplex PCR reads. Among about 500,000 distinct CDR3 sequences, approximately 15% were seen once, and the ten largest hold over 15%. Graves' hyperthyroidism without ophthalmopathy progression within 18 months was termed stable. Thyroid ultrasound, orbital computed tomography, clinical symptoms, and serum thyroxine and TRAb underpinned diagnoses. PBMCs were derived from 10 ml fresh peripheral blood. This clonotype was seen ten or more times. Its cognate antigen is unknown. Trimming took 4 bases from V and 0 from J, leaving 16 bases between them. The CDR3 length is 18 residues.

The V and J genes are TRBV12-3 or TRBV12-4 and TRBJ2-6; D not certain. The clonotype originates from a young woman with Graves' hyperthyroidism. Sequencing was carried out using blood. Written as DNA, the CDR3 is TGTGCCAGCAGTTCCCTGGCAGACGGTGGCTCTGGGGCCAACGTCCTGACTTTC. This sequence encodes CASSSLADGGSGANVLTF.